This is a list of T cell receptor beta chains from one sample in a study of CD8+CD57+ T cells in acquired aplastic anemia. MiXCR, run by TCRdb on the reads, gives a single entry per CDR3 protein. The data hold about 160,000 distinct CDR3 sequences, with around half observed a single time. The sample was sorted CD4+, CD8+, or CD8+CD57+ T cells (not recorded which) from PBMCs. All receptors derive from a human donor with aplastic anemia. Both conserved end residues are part of each CDR3. Fields, in order: D gene, V gene, clone size, J gene, CDR3 protein, CDR3 DNA. A D gene is named only where the DNA matches it firmly. Clone size appears in some rows only: once, few, many, or a class for an expanded clone.

TRBD1,TRBV18,few,TRBJ2-7,CASSPTGTGLVDEQYF,TGTGCCAGCTCACCCACCGGGACAGGTTTGGTCGACGAGCAGTACTTC
NA,TRBV11-1,many,TRBJ1-1,CATLGDPTRDTEAFF,TGTGCCACCCTAGGTGATCCCACTCGGGACACTGAAGCTTTCTTT
NA,TRBV7-9,NA,TRBJ2-7,CASSAGQSHEQYF,TGTGCCAGCAGCGCCGGACAGTCCCACGAGCAGTACTTC
NA,TRBV27,few,TRBJ1-3,CASSLSFRLSGNTIYF,TGTGCCAGCAGTTTATCTTTCAGGCTCTCTGGAAACACCATATATTTT
NA,TRBV6-5,many,TRBJ1-5,CASSSREDQPQHF,TGTGCCAGCAGCTCTAGGGAAGATCAGCCCCAGCATTTT
TRBD1,TRBV7-8,many,TRBJ1-5,CASSPQGGGGPSKQPQHF,TGTGCCAGCAGCCCCCAGGGGGGAGGGGGCCCATCAAAGCAGCCCCAGCATTTT
NA,TRBV29-1,few,TRBJ1-2,CSVADRHYGYTF,TGCAGCGTTGCAGACAGGCACTATGGCTACACCTTC
NA,TRBV2,few,TRBJ1-3,CASSDLGNTIYF,TGTGCCAGCAGTGACCTGGGAAACACCATATATTTT
NA,TRBV28,many,TRBJ1-5,CASSFVGFQPQHF,TGTGCCAGCAGTTTTGTCGGTTTTCAGCCCCAGCATTTT
NA,TRBV20-1,many,TRBJ2-1,CSASSPRVSGLTYNEQFF,TGCAGTGCTAGTTCCCCGCGAGTGTCCGGACTAACGTACAATGAGCAGTTCTTC
NA,TRBV2,NA,TRBJ1-6,CASSEYEKNSPLHF,TGTGCCAGCAGTGAGTACGAAAAAAATTCACCCCTCCACTTT
TRBD1,TRBV19,many,TRBJ2-1,CASAKTGESYNEQFF,TGTGCCAGCGCCAAGACAGGGGAATCCTACAATGAGCAGTTCTTC
TRBD1,TRBV11-1,NA,TRBJ2-4,CASSPRDSVSKNIQYF,TGTGCCAGCAGCCCCCGGGACAGCGTGTCCAAAAACATTCAGTACTTC
NA,TRBV20-1,NA,TRBJ2-5,CSARTGSAETQYF,TGCAGTGCTAGAACAGGGAGTGCAGAGACCCAGTACTTC
NA,TRBV2,medium-sized,TRBJ2-7,CASSERAMTYEQYF,TGTGCCAGCAGTGAAAGGGCAATGACTTACGAGCAGTACTTC
NA,TRBV15,few,TRBJ1-3,CATSGDNAGRNTIYF,TGTGCCACCAGCGGAGATAACGCCGGGCGAAACACCATATATTTT
TRBD2,TRBV20-1,many,TRBJ2-3,CSARMPSGSPDTQYF,TGCAGTGCAAGGATGCCTAGCGGGAGCCCAGATACGCAGTATTTT
NA,TRBV20-1,many,TRBJ2-2,CSARRDLNTGELFF,TGCAGTGCTAGACGAGACTTAAACACCGGGGAGCTGTTTTTT
NA,TRBV15,NA,TRBJ1-2,CASSRRGADGYTF,TGCGCCAGCAGCAGAAGGGGGGCCGATGGCTACACCTTC
TRBD1,TRBV14,many,TRBJ1-1,CASSQGGRGRYTEAFF,TGTGCCAGCAGCCAAGGGGGCAGGGGGCGTTACACTGAAGCTTTCTTT
NA,TRBV15,few,TRBJ2-3,CATSREGAGSTDTQYF,TGTGCCACCAGCAGAGAGGGGGCGGGAAGCACAGATACGCAGTATTTT
NA,TRBV7-9,many,TRBJ1-1,CASSSPNHRTEAFF,TGTGCCAGCAGCTCCCCAAATCACAGGACTGAAGCTTTCTTT
TRBD2,TRBV2,NA,TRBJ2-5,CASSSGTSGRKETQYF,TGTGCCAGCAGCTCCGGGACTAGCGGGAGGAAAGAGACCCAGTACTTC
NA,TRBV6-4,once,TRBJ1-5,CASKTGDQPQRF,TGTGCCAGCAAGACAGGAGATCAGCCCCAGCGTTTT
NA,TRBV9,NA,TRBJ2-2,CASSVRNTVELFF,TGTGCCAGCAGCGTTCGTAACACCGTGGAGCTGTTTTTT